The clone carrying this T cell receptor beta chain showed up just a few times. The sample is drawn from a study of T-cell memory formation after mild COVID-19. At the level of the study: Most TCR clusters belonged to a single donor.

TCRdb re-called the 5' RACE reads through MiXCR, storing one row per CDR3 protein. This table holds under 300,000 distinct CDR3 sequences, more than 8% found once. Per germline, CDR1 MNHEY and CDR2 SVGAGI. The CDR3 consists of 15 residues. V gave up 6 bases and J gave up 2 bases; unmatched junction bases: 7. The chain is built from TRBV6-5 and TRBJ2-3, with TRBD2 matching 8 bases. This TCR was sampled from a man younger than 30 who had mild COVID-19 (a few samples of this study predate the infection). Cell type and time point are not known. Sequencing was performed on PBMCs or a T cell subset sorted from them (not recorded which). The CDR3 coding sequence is TGTGCCAGCAGGCCCTCGGGGGGGCCCACAGATACGCAGTATTTT. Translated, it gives CASRPSGGPTDTQYF.